The entry that follows covers one TCR beta chain sequence. This clone was seen only a few times. No antigen is known for it. Base quality data are lacking; no much larger clone is found one base away. The collaborating institutions used their own protocols to collect whole blood in K2EDTA tubes. For TCRbeta analysis, collaborators shipped samples in one of three forms: frozen whole blood, isolated PBMCs, or DNA extracted from either of those sample types. TCRbeta CDR3 regions were amplified from genomic DNA by means of the immunoSEQ Assay, a bias-controlled multiplex PCR. On the authors' methods: The number of nucleated cells in each sample was estimated from the amplification of reference gene primers within the assay. Sequence reads were collapsed and filtered to measure the absolute abundance of every unique TCRbeta CDR3 rearrangement. Productive Simpson clonality was computed per sample as the square root of Simpson's diversity index over productive rearrangements. This immuneACCESS table, as held by TCRdb, lists in-frame sequences with V and J called but not all clones. Of the missing ones, under half trace to an unresolved V gene in checked studies; the others have no known cause. D and trimming come from the DNA, and the V and J calls and clone size come from that table. Across this sample there are a few hundred thousand clones, with around 84% seen only once. About 2.9% of the sample comes from the top ten.

The source of the sample is a study of blood T cell repertoires in COVID-19 (dated by TCRdb to the early 2020s). Looking at the study overall: Samples from collaborators originated in the United States, Italy and Spain and spanned both the acute and convalescent phases of COVID-19. The prospective study material was composed of cDNA or gDNA derived from T cells, B-cell-depleted T cells, or PBMCs. The dataset comprised deeply sampled blood TCRbeta repertoires from subjects exposed to, actively infected with, or recovered from COVID-19. A freely available public database, intended as a resource for researchers studying the immune response to SARS-CoV-2, is where the repertoires were released. The samples were drawn from two sources: the first 160 participants of the ongoing ImmuneRACE study, and 1,254 subjects contributed by 6 global collaborators. The sample metadata nearly always contained a de-identified subject ID, COVID-19 status, age in years and sex. Where HLA class I and class II types were available, the types were taken from metadata supplied by the sample provider, not from assay-based typing. Broad study findings and their caveats: The quantity of clinical and demographic metadata differed by source and by participant and was supplied without curation.

According to the germline V gene, CDR1 reads SGHTA and CDR2 reads FQGTGA. From cysteine to phenylalanine, the CDR3 is 18 amino acids long. The CDR3 DNA has 54 bases and is translated from base 1. V has 4 bases trimmed and J has 0 bases trimmed; junction bases matching no gene number 7. The receptor's source is a human donor in a cohort sampled during active COVID-19. The material sequenced was peripheral blood. The rearrangement joined TRBV7-3 to TRBJ2-2, with TRBD2 identical over 11 junction bases. The CDR3 loop reads CASSSRPSGRTNTGELFF. The DNA sequence is given as TGTGCCAGCAGCTCCAGGCCTAGCGGGAGGACGAACACCGGGGAGCTGTTTTTT. Here the CDR3 is joined to the reference TRBV7-3 and TRBJ2-2 genes, and the full variable domain is: GAGVSQTPSNKVTEKGKYVELRCDPISGHTALYWYRQSLGQGPEFLIYFQGTGAADDSGLPNDRFFAVRPEGSVSTLKIQRTERGDSAVYLCASSSRPSGRTNTGELFFGEGSRLTVL.